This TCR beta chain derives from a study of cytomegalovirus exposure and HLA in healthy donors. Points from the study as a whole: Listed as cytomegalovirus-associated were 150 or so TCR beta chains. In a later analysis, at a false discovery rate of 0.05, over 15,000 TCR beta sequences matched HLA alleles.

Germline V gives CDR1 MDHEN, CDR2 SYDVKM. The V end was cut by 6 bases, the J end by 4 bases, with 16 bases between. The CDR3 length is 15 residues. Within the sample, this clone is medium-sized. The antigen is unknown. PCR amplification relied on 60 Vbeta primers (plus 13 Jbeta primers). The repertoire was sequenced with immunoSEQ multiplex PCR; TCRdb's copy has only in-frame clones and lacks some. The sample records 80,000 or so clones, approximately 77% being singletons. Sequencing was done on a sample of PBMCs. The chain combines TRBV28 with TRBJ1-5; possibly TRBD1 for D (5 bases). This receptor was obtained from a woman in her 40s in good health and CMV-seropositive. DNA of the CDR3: TGTGCCAGCAGACGCAGCCTGGGGGGGAATCAGCCCCAGCATTTT. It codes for CASRRSLGGNQPQHF.